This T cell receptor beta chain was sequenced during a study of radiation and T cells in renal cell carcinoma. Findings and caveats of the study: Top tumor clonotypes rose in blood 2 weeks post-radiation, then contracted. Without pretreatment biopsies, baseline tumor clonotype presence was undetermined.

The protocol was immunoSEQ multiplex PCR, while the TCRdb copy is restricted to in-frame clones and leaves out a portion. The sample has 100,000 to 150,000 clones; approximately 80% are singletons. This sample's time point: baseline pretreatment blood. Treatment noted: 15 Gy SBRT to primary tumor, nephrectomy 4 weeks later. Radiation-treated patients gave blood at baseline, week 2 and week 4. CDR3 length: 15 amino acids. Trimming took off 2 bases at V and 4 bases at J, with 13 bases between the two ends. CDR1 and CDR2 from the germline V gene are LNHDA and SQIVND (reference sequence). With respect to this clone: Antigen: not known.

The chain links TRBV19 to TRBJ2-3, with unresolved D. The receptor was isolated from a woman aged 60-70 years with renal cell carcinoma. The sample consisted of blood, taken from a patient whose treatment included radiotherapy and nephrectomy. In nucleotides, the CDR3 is TGTGCCAGTAGTATAAATCTTGGATTGGCAGATACGCAGTATTTT. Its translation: CASSINLGLADTQYF.